These 10 T cell receptor beta chains originate from one sample sequenced in a study of T-cell memory formation after mild COVID-19. Via MiXCR, TCRdb re-called the 5' RACE reads, giving one row per CDR3 protein. Of around 530,000 distinct CDR3 sequences listed, about 20% were seen once; the top ten hold approximately 8.4%. Input material: PBMCs or a T cell subset sorted from them (not recorded which). The receptors originated from an adult woman who had mild COVID-19 (a few samples of this study predate the infection). Cell type and time point are not known.

The chain is built from TRBV5-4 and TRBJ1-1, with unresolved D. Deletions cut 2 bases from V and 1 base from J, with 9 bases between. CDR1 and CDR2 from the germline V gene are SGHNT and YYREEE (reference sequence). This CDR3 is 14 amino acids long. In DNA form, the CDR3 reads TGTGCCAGCAGCTTTAAAGCAGCGAACACTGAAGCTTTCTTT. This codes for CASSFKAANTEAFF. Complete variable domain (other parts from reference TRBV5-4 and TRBJ1-1): ETGVTQSPTHLIKTRGQQVTLRCSSQSGHNTVSWYQQALGQGPQFIFQYYREEENGRGNFPPRFSGLQFPNYSSELNVNALELDDSALYLCASSFKAANTEAFFGQGTRLTVV.

The genes are TRBV5-1 and TRBJ1-2; TRBD1 matches 9 bases. The CDR3 extends over 17 amino acids. Germline CDR1 and CDR2: SGHRS and YFSETQ. With 3 bases clipped from V and 5 bases from J, the junction kept 14 bases outside the gene matches. The CDR3 here is CASSSRDRVITFYGYTF. CDR3 coding DNA: TGCGCCAGCAGCTCCCGGGACAGGGTGATCACCTTTTATGGCTACACCTTC.

V gene TRBV19 combines with J gene TRBJ2-1, with D tentatively TRBD1 or TRBD2 (5 bases each). V lost 3 bases and J lost 6, with 12 bases in between. The CDR3 sequence is 14 residues long. CDR1 is LNHDA, CDR2 SQIVND, per germline (reference sequence). As DNA, the CDR3 is TGTGCCAGTAGTATTGGGACCCTGAGCAATGAGCAGTTCTTC. It encodes CASSIGTLSNEQFF.

CDR3 sequence (DNA): TGTGCCAGCAGCTTGGAGGGGGGCCAGACTGAAGCTTTCTTT. As protein: CASSLEGGQTEAFF. The chain recombines TRBV7-3 with TRBJ1-1, with a possible D match to TRBD1 (6 bases). The V gene's germline CDR1 is SGHTA and CDR2 FQGTGA. CDR3 length equals 14 residues. Trimming cost V 3 bases and J 5 bases, with 13 bases left between them. The variable domain in full, with the rest retrieved from reference TRBV7-3 and TRBJ1-1, is GAGVSQTPSNKVTEKGKYVELRCDPISGHTALYWYRQSLGQGPEFLIYFQGTGAADDSGLPNDRFFAVRPEGSVSTLKIQRTERGDSAVYLCASSLEGGQTEAFFGQGTRLTVV.

This clonotype has more than one count but fewer than ten. The chain recombines TRBV15 with TRBJ2-1; a possible D gene is TRBD2 (5 bases). The germline V gene has CDR1 LNHNV and CDR2 YYDKDF (reference sequence). This CDR3 is built from 17 residues. Trimming removed 0 bases at V and 3 bases at J, with 15 bases between. The CDR3 DNA follows: TGTGCCACCAGCAGAGATCTTACGGGGAGCGGCTACAATGAGCAGTTCTTC. Amino acids: CATSRDLTGSGYNEQFF.

A few counts support this clonotype. The J gene is TRBJ2-2, the V gene TRBV6-5; D ambiguous. The V end was cut by 7 bases, the J end by 4 bases, with 13 bases between. Germline lookup yields CDR1 MNHEY and CDR2 SVGAGI. This CDR3 contains 14 residues. CDR3 in DNA: TGTGCCAGCACGATTGGGGTAACCACCGGGGAGCTGTTTTTT. Amino acids: CASTIGVTTGELFF.

This clonotype was detected a few times. The V gene is TRBV2, the J gene TRBJ2-1; TRBD1 or TRBD2 may be the D gene (5 bases each). Trimming took off 10 bases at V and 0 bases at J, with 16 bases between the two ends. CDR1 is SNHLY, CDR2 FYNNEI, per germline. CDR3 length equals 15 residues. DNA for the CDR3: TGTGCCACCTCTCAGAGGGGTGACTCCTACAATGAGCAGTTCTTC. It translates to CATSQRGDSYNEQFF.

The chain recombines TRBV2 with TRBJ1-4; D unclear. V was clipped by 8 bases and J by 3 bases, with 10 bases between them. Germline V gene data show CDR1 as SNHLY and CDR2 as FYNNEI. This CDR3 has 13 residues. The CDR3 DNA is TGTGCCAGCCAGCGCCTACCTAATGAAAAACTGTTTTTT. Amino acid sequence: CASQRLPNEKLFF.

This chain connects TRBV5-1 to TRBJ1-1; D is unclear. The germline V gene encodes CDR1 SGHRS and CDR2 YFSETQ. The CDR3 is made up of 14 amino acids. Trimming took 2 bases from V and 1 from J, leaving 9 bases between them. The chain's CDR3 is CASSFQVGNTEAFF. In DNA form, the CDR3 reads TGCGCCAGCAGCTTTCAGGTAGGGAACACTGAAGCTTTCTTT.

This clonotype was seen a few times. The V call is TRBV25-1, the J call TRBJ2-6; D is undetermined. The CDR3 loop spans 18 amino acids. The germline CDR1 and CDR2 sequences are MGHDK and SYGVNS. Trimming shortened V by 4 bases and J by 0 bases, and 16 bases separated the two germline ends. The CDR3 reads CASSGRVQVGSGANVLTF. DNA of the CDR3: TGTGCCAGCAGTGGCCGAGTCCAGGTTGGCTCTGGGGCCAACGTCCTGACTTTC.